This T cell receptor beta chain is drawn from a study of shared clonotypes between healthy human individuals. This CDR3 contains 17 residues. Trimming left V 2 bases short and J 0 bases short, with 14 bases between. Germline V gene sequence: CDR1 WNHNN, CDR2 SYGVQD (reference sequence). For each subset, genomic DNA was distributed in equal portions over several immunoSEQ plates. Repertoires were generated with immunoSEQ multiplex PCR, while TCRdb's copy carries only in-frame clones and drops some. The table shows 1.5 million to 1.9 million clones, with 98% occurring only once. The source material was naive CD4+ T cells sorted from blood. Subset indicated: CD45RA+ positively selected. The origin of this receptor is a man under 40 in good health. The rearrangement uses TRBV10-1 and TRBJ2-1, with D perhaps TRBD2 (5 bases). The CDR3 loop reads CASSESLAVASYNEQFF. The CDR3 bases are TGCGCCAGCAGTGAGAGCCTAGCAGTCGCCTCCTACAATGAGCAGTTCTTC.